Presented here are 25 T cell receptor beta chains from one specimen sequenced in a study of CDR3 diversity in severe acne (dated by TCRdb to between 2017 and 2020). The library was made by PCR. The data were produced on an Illumina HiSeq 2000. The public reads were quality trimmed at Q25 with fastp and then assembled into clones with MiXCR by TCRdb, keeping productive beta chains. Every distinct CDR3 protein forms one entry, paired with its most common genes and DNA. For this sample there are 90,000 or so distinct CDR3 sequences; 45% to 55% appear just once. The ten largest clones represent 10% of the sample. Input material: blood. These receptor sequences come from a male donor in good health, serving as a control.

The CDR3 DNA is TGCAGTGCTAGAGATCTTTCGGGGGGCGGCCCTTATTCACCCCTCCACTTT. Protein sequence: CSARDLSGGGPYSPLHF. The rearrangement joins TRBV20-1 to TRBJ1-6; D is perhaps TRBD1 (6 bases). Per the germline V gene, CDR1 is DFQATT and CDR2 is SNEGSKA (reference sequence). The V end was cut by 0 bases, the J end by 8 bases, with 20 bases between. CDR3 size: 17 residues.

Only a few counts were recorded for this clonotype. The chain has TRBV25-1 and TRBJ2-2, with D possibly being TRBD1 (6 bases). The V gene's germline CDR1 is MGHDK and CDR2 SYGVNS. V was cut by 6 bases and J by 2 bases, with 7 bases left in between. The CDR3 runs to 13 residues. The CDR3 bases are TGTGCCAGCAGGGACAGAAACACCGGGGAGCTGTTTTTT. Translating it yields CASRDRNTGELFF.

This clonotype was counted only a few times. This rearrangement joins TRBV15 to TRBJ1-1; tentatively, D is TRBD1 (6 bases). V was pared by 10 bases and J by 1 base, with 13 bases between. The CDR3 totals 13 residues. Per the germline V gene, CDR1 is LNHNV and CDR2 is YYDKDF (reference sequence). The CDR3 region is CAIQGLRNTEAFF. In DNA form, the CDR3 reads TGTGCCATTCAGGGGTTACGGAACACTGAAGCTTTCTTT.

The rearrangement joins TRBV20-1 to TRBJ2-7, with D possibly TRBD2 on 5 matching bases. The CDR3 has 12 residues. CDR1 and CDR2 from the germline V gene are DFQATT and SNEGSKA (reference sequence). V lost 3 bases, J lost 3 bases, and 9 bases lay in between. The CDR3 nucleotides read TGCAGTGCTAGGAAAGCGGACTACGAGCAGTACTTC. Translated, it gives CSARKADYEQYF.

This clonotype is judged medium-sized (0.01 to 0.1%). The rearrangement joins TRBV20-1 to TRBJ1-1, with D uncertain. Germline CDR1 reads DFQATT; CDR2 reads SNEGSKA (reference sequence). With 0 bases removed from V and 4 bases from J, the gap between germline ends came to 15 bases. The CDR3 runs 15 residues. The CDR3 sequence: CSARDGGVRVTEAFF. The CDR3 nucleotides are TGCAGTGCTAGAGATGGCGGGGTAAGGGTCACTGAAGCTTTCTTT.

As regards this clonotype: A much larger clone is a single base away; this may be a read error. The chain has TRBV6-6 and TRBJ1-2; D gene ambiguous. The CDR3 contains 12 residues. Germline-derived CDR1 and CDR2 are MNHNY and SVGAGI (reference sequence). This CDR3 is CAGSRASGGYTF. The CDR3, as DNA: TGTGCCGGCAGTAGGGCCTCGGGGGGCTACACCTTC.

Remarks on this clonotype: The junction and the germline gene differ at one end; a read error may be behind it. The chain is built from TRBV7-9 and TRBJ2-6; 9 positions agree with TRBD2. The CDR3 length is 15 residues. Germline CDR1 reads SEHNR; CDR2 reads FQNEAQ (reference sequence). The DNA of the CDR3 is TGTGCCAGCAGCCTAGCGGGGTCTGGGGCCAACGTCCTGACTTTC. As protein: CASSLAGSGANVLTF.

The rearrangement uses TRBV29-1 and TRBJ1-1; D ambiguous. Per germline, CDR1 SQVTM and CDR2 ANQGSEA. V was pared by 6 bases and J by 5 bases, with 19 bases between. The CDR3 contains 14 residues. The CDR3 loop is CSVEGVSGRTEAFF. In DNA, the CDR3 is TGCAGCGTCGAGGGTGTGTCGGGGAGGACTGAAGCTTTCTTT.

The chain recombines TRBV2 with TRBJ1-1; possible D gene TRBD1, 5 bases. This CDR3 region has 13 residues. The V end lost 10 bases, the J end lost 6 bases, and 18 bases lay between the germline ends. Germline V gene sequence: CDR1 SNHLY, CDR2 FYNNEI. The CDR3 loop reads CAISIRRGAEAFF. CDR3 sequence (DNA): TGTGCCATATCAATCAGAAGGGGCGCTGAAGCTTTCTTT. Supplemented by reference TRBV2 and TRBJ1-1, the full variable domain reads EPEVTQTPSHQVTQMGQEVILRCVPISNHLYFYWYRQILGQKVEFLVSFYNNEISEKSEIFDDQFSVERPDGSNFTLKIRSTKLEDSAMYFCAISIRRGAEAFFGQGTRLTVV.

This sequence joins TRBV7-9 and TRBJ2-1; 9 nucleotides align to TRBD1. V gave up 2 bases and J gave up 7 bases; unmatched junction bases: 9. The CDR3 is 16 amino acids. The germline CDR1 and CDR2 sequences are SEHNR and FQNEAQ (reference sequence). The CDR3 sequence: CASSLSPGTGFNEQFF. The CDR3 DNA follows: TGTGCCAGCAGCTTATCCCCCGGGACAGGGTTTAATGAGCAGTTCTTC. Full variable domain (outside the CDR3, taken from reference TRBV7-9 and TRBJ2-1): DTGVSQNPRHKITKRGQNVTFRCDPISEHNRLYWYRQTLGQGPEFLTYFQNEAQLEKSRLLSDRFSAERPKGSFSTLEIQRTEQGDSAMYLCASSLSPGTGFNEQFFGPGTRLTVL.

V is TRBV5-1 and J is TRBJ2-6, with no clear D. The germline CDR1 and CDR2 sequences are SGHRS and YFSETQ. This CDR3 region has 15 residues. V was pared by 0 bases and J by 1 base, with 5 bases between. Here the CDR3 DNA reads TGCGCCAGCAGCTTGGCACGGTCTGGGGCCAACGTCCTGACTTTC. Its translation is CASSLARSGANVLTF.

This clonotype is medium-sized within its sample. The chain employs TRBV7-9 and TRBJ2-3; D is ambiguous. V lost 0 bases and J lost 5, with 0 bases in between. The CDR3 runs to 11 residues. Germline CDR1 is SEHNR and CDR2 is FQNEAQ (reference sequence). CDR3 sequence: CASSLADTQYF. The CDR3 region has the DNA TGTGCCAGCAGCTTAGCAGATACGCAGTATTTT. The whole variable domain, remainder taken from reference TRBV7-9 and TRBJ2-3, is DTGVSQNPRHKITKRGQNVTFRCDPISEHNRLYWYRQTLGQGPEFLTYFQNEAQLEKSRLLSDRFSAERPKGSFSTLEIQRTEQGDSAMYLCASSLADTQYFGPGTRLTVL.

The V and J genes are TRBV9 and TRBJ2-2, with D unclear. Per the germline V gene, CDR1 is SGDLS and CDR2 is YYNGEE. Between the trimmed V and J ends, which lost 4 bases and 4 bases, there was a span of 14 bases. The CDR3 length is 15 residues. CDR3: CASSRAIETTGELFF. The DNA for the CDR3 is TGTGCCAGCAGCAGGGCAATTGAGACCACCGGGGAGCTGTTTTTT. Looking up the rest from reference TRBV9 and TRBJ2-2 gives the full variable domain: DSGVTQTPKHLITATGQRVTLRCSPRSGDLSVYWYQQSLDQGLQFLIQYYNGEERAKGNILERFSAQQFPDLHSELNLSSLELGDSALYFCASSRAIETTGELFFGEGSRLTVL.

In this sample, this clonotype turned up many times. The CDR3, as DNA: TGCAGCGTTGAAGCGGGACAGGGATTGAACACCGGGGAGCTGTTTTTT. Translating it yields CSVEAGQGLNTGELFF. The V gene is TRBV29-1, the J gene TRBJ2-2; TRBD1 matches at 9 bases. The germline V gene encodes CDR1 SQVTM and CDR2 ANQGSEA. The CDR3 is 16 residues long. Losses at the gene ends were 1 base for V and 1 base for J; bases not matched to a gene: 4.

At least ten counts were recorded for this clonotype. This chain joins TRBV6-5 and TRBJ1-1; the D is unclear. Germline V gene data show CDR1 as MNHEY and CDR2 as SVGAGI. The CDR3 covers 13 residues. Trimming cost V 2 bases and J 6 bases, with 10 bases left between them. The CDR3 loop is CASSYRLAAEAFF. The CDR3 coding sequence is TGTGCCAGCAGTTACAGGCTGGCCGCTGAAGCTTTCTTT.

This clonotype occurred once. The rearrangement joins TRBV7-9 to TRBJ2-5; 12 bases match TRBD2. This CDR3 has 15 amino acids. Germline V gene lookup returns CDR1 SEHNR and CDR2 FQNEAQ (reference sequence). V shed 6 bases, J shed 2 bases, and the junction held 4 bases outside the gene matches. The CDR3 protein is CASRRTSGGQETQYF. For the CDR3, the DNA is TGTGCCAGCAGGCGAACTAGCGGGGGGCAAGAGACCCAGTACTTC.

With respect to this clonotype: A junction end diverges from the germline sequence, so it may reflect a read error. V and J are TRBV7-7 and TRBJ2-3; D gene unclear. The CDR3 extends over 16 amino acids. Germline values: CDR1 SSHAT, CDR2 FNYEAQ (reference sequence). The chain's CDR3 is CASSLSSASSYNEQYF. CDR3 nucleotides: TGTGCTAGCAGCTTAAGTAGTGCAAGCTCCTACAATGAGCAGTATTTT.

J is TRBJ1-5 and V is TRBV6-1, with 7 bases fitting TRBD1. The germline V gene encodes CDR1 MNHNS and CDR2 SASEGT. Losses at the gene ends were 7 bases for V and 0 bases for J; bases not matched to a gene: 6. The CDR3 totals 15 residues. CDR3 in amino acids: CASTKGAYSNQPQHF. The CDR3 DNA reads as TGTGCCAGCACCAAGGGGGCCTATAGCAATCAGCCCCAGCATTTT.

Many counts were recorded for this clonotype. This chain links TRBV2 with TRBJ1-2; perhaps TRBD1 as D (5 bases). This CDR3 has 12 amino acids. Germline CDR1 and CDR2: SNHLY and FYNNEI. Trimming shortened V by 6 bases and J by 4 bases, and 9 bases separated the two germline ends. CDR3 residues: CASSTDSYGYTF. The CDR3 DNA follows: TGTGCCAGCAGCACCGACAGCTATGGCTACACCTTC.

The CDR3 spells CSASNLQRAFF. The DNA for the CDR3 is TGCAGTGCTAGTAACCTTCAAAGGGCTTTCTTT. The chain employs TRBV20-1 and TRBJ1-1; the D is unclear. CDR1 and CDR2 (germline): DFQATT, SNEGSKA (reference sequence). V was trimmed by 3 bases and J by 11 bases, leaving 13 bases between them. The CDR3 sequence is 11 residues long.

This clonotype was observed at least ten times. The gene calls are TRBV19 and TRBJ1-1; 8 bases align to TRBD1. The CDR3 has 13 amino acids. CDR1 and CDR2 from the germline V gene are LNHDA and SQIVND (reference sequence). J lost 4 bases, V lost 3 bases, and 1 base had no gene match. This CDR3 is CASSIQGATEAFF. Here the CDR3 DNA reads TGTGCCAGTAGTATTCAGGGGGCCACTGAAGCTTTCTTT.

By its share, this clonotype is medium-sized. The rearrangement joins TRBV10-2 to TRBJ2-2, with D unresolved. V shed 0 bases and J shed 4 bases, with 6 bases lying between them. The CDR3 has 14 amino acids. The germline V gene has CDR1 WSHSY and CDR2 SAAADI. The CDR3 DNA follows: TGCGCCAGCAGTGAGTCGCTTTTCACCGGGGAGCTGTTTTTT. It codes for CASSESLFTGELFF.

In its sample, this clonotype was seen a few times. The J gene is TRBJ1-5, the V gene TRBV2, with 7 positions matching TRBD1. The germline V gene has CDR1 SNHLY and CDR2 FYNNEI. This CDR3 comprises 15 residues. With 2 bases clipped from V and 7 bases from J, the junction kept 8 bases outside the gene matches. The CDR3 protein is CASSEMAGGRQPQHF. The DNA for the CDR3 is TGTGCCAGCAGTGAAATGGCAGGGGGAAGACAGCCCCAGCATTTT. The variable domain in full, completed from reference TRBV2 and TRBJ1-5, reads EPEVTQTPSHQVTQMGQEVILRCVPISNHLYFYWYRQILGQKVEFLVSFYNNEISEKSEIFDDQFSVERPDGSNFTLKIRSTKLEDSAMYFCASSEMAGGRQPQHFGDGTRLSIL.

This clonotype was seen more than once but under ten times. The chain recombines TRBV12-5 with TRBJ2-3; unclear D gene. Trimming shortened V by 6 bases and J by 0 bases, and 7 bases separated the two germline ends. Germline V gene sequence: CDR1 LGHNT, CDR2 FRNRAP. The CDR3 consists of 13 residues. The CDR3 bases are TGTGCTAGTGGGGGGTCTAGCACAGATACGCAGTATTTT. It encodes CASGGSSTDTQYF.

This clonotype was observed a single time. This chain joins TRBV4-1 and TRBJ1-1, with unresolved D. This CDR3 region has 14 residues. The germline V and J ends were trimmed by 0 bases and 8 bases, with 13 bases remaining between them. The germline V gene encodes CDR1 MGHRA and CDR2 YSYEKL. The CDR3 region is CASSQDEGSGEAFF. CDR3 in DNA: TGCGCCAGCAGCCAAGATGAAGGGTCTGGGGAAGCTTTCTTT.